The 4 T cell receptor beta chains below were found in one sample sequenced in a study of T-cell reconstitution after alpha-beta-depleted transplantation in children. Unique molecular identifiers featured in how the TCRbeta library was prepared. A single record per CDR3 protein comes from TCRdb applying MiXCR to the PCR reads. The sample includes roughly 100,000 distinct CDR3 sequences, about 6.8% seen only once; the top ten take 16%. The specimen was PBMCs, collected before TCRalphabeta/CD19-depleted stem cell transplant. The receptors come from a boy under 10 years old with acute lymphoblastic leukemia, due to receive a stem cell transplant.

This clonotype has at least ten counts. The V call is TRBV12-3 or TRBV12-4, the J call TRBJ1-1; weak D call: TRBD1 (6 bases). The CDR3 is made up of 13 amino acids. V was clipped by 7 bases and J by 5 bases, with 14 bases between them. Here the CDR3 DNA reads TGTGCCAGCACTTACGGGGGCGTAACTGAAGCTTTCTTT. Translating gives CASTYGGVTEAFF.

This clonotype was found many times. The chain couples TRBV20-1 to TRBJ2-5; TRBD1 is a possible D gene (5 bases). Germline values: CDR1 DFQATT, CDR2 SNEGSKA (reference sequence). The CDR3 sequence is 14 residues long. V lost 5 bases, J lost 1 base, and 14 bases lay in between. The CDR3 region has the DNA TGCAGTGCTCCGGTGGGGCTCACCCAAGAGACCCAGTACTTC. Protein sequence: CSAPVGLTQETQYF.

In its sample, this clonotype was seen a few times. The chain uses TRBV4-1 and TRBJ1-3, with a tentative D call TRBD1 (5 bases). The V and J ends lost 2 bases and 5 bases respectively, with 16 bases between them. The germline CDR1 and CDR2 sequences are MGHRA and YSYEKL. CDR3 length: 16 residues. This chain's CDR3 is CASSQPLMQGRNTIYF. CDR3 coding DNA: TGCGCCAGCAGCCAACCCCTAATGCAGGGTAGAAACACCATATATTTT.

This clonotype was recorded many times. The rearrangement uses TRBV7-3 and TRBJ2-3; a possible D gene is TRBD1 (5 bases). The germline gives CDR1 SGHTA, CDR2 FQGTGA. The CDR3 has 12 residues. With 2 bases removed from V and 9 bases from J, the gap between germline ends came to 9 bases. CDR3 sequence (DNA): TGTGCCAGCAGCTTAGACAGTAGCACGCAGTATTTT. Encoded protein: CASSLDSSTQYF.